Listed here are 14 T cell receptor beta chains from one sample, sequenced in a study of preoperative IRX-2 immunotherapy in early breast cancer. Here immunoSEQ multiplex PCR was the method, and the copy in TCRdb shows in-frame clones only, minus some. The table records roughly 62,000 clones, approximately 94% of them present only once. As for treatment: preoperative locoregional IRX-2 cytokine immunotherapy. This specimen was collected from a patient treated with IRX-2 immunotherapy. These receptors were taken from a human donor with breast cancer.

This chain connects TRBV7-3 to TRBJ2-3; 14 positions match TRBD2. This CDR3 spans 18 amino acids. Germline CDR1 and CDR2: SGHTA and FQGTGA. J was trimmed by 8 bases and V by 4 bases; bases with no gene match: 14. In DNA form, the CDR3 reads TGTGCCAGCAGCTCCCACGGGACTAGCGGGAGTTGGGGGGGTACGCAGTATTTT. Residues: CASSSHGTSGSWGGTQYF.

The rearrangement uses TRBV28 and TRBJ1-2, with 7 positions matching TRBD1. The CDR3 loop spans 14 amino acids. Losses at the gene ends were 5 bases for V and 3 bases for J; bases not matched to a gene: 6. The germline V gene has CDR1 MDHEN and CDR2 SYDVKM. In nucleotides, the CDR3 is TGTGCCAGCAGTCCCCCGGACAGGTACTATGGCTACACCTTC. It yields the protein CASSPPDRYYGYTF.

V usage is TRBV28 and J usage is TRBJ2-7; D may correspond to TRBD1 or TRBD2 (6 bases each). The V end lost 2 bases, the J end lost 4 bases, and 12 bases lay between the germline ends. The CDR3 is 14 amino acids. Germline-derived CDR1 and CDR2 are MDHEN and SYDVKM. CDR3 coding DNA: TGTGCCAGCAGTTTAATTCGGGGGCCGTACGAGCAGTACTTC. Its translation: CASSLIRGPYEQYF.

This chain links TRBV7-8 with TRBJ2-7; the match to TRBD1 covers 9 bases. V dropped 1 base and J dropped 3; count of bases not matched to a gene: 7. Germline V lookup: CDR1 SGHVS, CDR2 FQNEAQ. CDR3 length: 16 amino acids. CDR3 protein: CASSLVGGQGDYEQYF. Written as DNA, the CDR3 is TGTGCCAGCAGCTTAGTCGGGGGACAGGGTGACTACGAGCAGTACTTC.

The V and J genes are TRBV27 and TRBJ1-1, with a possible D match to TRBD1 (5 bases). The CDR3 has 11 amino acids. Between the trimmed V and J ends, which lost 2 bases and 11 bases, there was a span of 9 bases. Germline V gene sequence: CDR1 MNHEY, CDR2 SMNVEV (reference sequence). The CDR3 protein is CASSLGGGAFF. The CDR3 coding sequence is TGTGCCAGCAGTTTAGGGGGAGGCGCTTTCTTT.

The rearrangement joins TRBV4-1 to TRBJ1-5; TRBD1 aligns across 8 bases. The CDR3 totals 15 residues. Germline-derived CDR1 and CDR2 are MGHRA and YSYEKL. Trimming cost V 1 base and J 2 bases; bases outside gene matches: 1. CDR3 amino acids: CASSQGDRRNQPQHF. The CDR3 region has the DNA TGCGCCAGCAGCCAAGGGGACAGGCGCAATCAGCCCCAGCATTTT.

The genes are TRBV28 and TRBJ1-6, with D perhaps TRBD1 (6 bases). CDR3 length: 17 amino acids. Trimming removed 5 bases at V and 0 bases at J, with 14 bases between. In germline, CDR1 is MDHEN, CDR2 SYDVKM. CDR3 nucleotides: TGTGCCAGCAGTCCCGGGACACAGAGCTCCTATAATTCACCCCTCCACTTT. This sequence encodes CASSPGTQSSYNSPLHF.

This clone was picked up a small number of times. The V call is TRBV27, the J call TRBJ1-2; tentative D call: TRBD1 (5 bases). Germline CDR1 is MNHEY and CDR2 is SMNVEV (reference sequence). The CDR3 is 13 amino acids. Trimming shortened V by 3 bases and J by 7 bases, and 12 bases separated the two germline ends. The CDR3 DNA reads TGTGCCAGCAGTTTCACGGGACTCGGTGGCTACACCTTC. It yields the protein CASSFTGLGGYTF.

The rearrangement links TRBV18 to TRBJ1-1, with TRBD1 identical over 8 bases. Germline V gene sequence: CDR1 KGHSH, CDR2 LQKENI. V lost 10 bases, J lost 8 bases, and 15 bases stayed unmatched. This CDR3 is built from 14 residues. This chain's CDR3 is CATITGERTGEAFF. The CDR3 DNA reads TGTGCCACCATAACGGGGGAACGGACAGGGGAAGCTTTCTTT.

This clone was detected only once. The CDR3, as DNA: TGTGCCAGCATCGACCCGACTAGCGGTTACGAGCAGTACTTC. Amino acids: CASIDPTSGYEQYF. The chain has TRBV2 and TRBJ2-7; TRBD2 agrees at 9 bases. Per germline, CDR1 SNHLY and CDR2 FYNNEI. With V trimmed by 7 bases and J by 4 bases, 8 bases remained unmatched. CDR3 length: 14 amino acids.

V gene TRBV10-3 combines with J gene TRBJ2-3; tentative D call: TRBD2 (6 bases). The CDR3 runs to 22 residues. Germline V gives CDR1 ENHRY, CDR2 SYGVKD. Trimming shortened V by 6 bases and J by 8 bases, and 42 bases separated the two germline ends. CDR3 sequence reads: CAIRASGPQTSAGGPGPGTQYF. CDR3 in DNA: TGTGCCATCAGGGCGAGCGGTCCCCAAACATCAGCGGGCGGCCCTGGTCCGGGTACGCAGTATTTT.

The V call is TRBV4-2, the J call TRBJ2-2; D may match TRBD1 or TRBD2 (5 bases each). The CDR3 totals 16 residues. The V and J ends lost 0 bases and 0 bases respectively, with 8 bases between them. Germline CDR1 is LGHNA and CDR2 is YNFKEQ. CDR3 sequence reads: CASSQEVGANTGELFF. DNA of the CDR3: TGTGCCAGCAGCCAAGAGGTGGGGGCGAACACCGGGGAGCTGTTTTTT.

Here the CDR3 DNA reads TGTGCCAGCAGCTTAGGCGGGGGACAATACGAGCAGTACTTC. Translating gives CASSLGGGQYEQYF. The gene calls are TRBV7-2 and TRBJ2-7, with TRBD2 as a possible D gene (7 bases). The CDR3 is 14 amino acids. Germline CDR1 is SGHTA and CDR2 is FQGNSA. V shed 1 base and J shed 4 bases, with 11 bases lying between them.

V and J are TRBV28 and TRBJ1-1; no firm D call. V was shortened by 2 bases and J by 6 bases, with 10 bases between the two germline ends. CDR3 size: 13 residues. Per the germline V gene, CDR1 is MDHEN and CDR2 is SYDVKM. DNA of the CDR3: TGTGCCAGCAGTTTACCCCATTGGTCTGAAGCTTTCTTT. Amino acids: CASSLPHWSEAFF. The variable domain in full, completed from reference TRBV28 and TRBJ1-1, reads DVKVTQSSRYLVKRTGEKVFLECVQDMDHENMFWYRQDPGLGLRLIYFSYDVKMKEKGDIPEGYSVSREKKERFSLILESASTNQTSMYLCASSLPHWSEAFFGQGTRLTVV.